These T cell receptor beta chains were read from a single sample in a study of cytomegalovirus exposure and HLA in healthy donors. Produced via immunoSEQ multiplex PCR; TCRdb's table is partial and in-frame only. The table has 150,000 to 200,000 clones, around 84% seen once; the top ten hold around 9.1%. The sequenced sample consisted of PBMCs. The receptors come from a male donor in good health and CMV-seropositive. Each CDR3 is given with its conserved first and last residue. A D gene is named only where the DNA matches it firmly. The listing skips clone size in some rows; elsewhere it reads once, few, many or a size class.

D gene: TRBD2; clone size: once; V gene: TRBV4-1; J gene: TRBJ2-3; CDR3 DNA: TGCGCCAGCAGCCAAGGGGGACTAGTACTCGCAGATACGCAGTATTTT; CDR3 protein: CASSQGGLVLADTQYF
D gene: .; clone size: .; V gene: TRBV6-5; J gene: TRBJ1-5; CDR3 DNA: TGTGCCAGCAGTTACGAGGTTGATCAGCCCCAGCATTTT; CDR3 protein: CASSYEVDQPQHF
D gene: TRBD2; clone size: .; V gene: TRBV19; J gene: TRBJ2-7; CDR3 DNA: TGTGCCAGTAGTTCCCGACTAGCGGGAACGCCGTACTTC; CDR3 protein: CASSSRLAGTPYF
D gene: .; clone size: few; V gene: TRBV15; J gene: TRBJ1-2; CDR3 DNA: TGTGCCACCAGCAGAGTAGGGACGATCAGCGGGGGCTACACCTTC; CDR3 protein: CATSRVGTISGGYTF
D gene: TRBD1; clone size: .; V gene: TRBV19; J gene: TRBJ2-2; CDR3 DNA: TGTGCCAGTAGTATAGAACAGGGGTACACCGGGGAGCTGTTTTTT; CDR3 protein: CASSIEQGYTGELFF
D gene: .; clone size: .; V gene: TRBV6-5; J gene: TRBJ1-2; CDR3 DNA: TGTGCCAGCAAAGGAGTCTATGGCTACACCTTC; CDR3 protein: CASKGVYGYTF
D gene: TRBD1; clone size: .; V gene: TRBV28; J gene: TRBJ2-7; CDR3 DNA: TGTGCCAGCAGGACGGGACAGGGGTACGAGCAGTACTTC; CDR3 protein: CASRTGQGYEQYF
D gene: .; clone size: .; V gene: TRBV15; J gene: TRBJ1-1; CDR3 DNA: TGTGCCACCAGCAGAGCCTCCGGGGTTACTGAAGCTTTCTTT; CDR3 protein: CATSRASGVTEAFF
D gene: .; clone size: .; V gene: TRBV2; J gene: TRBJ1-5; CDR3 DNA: TGTGCCAGCAGGCCAGGCGGGGAGCCCCAGCATTTT; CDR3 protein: CASRPGGEPQHF
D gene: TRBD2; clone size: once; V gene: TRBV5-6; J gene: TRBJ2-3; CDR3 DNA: TGTGCCAGCAGTTCTGGACTAGCGGGGGGGCGAGATACGCAGTATTTT; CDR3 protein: CASSSGLAGGRDTQYF
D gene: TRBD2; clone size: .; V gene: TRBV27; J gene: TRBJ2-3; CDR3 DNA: TGTGCCAGCAGTTTATCGGGACTAGCGGGATTGAAAACAGATACGCAGTATTTT; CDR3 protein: CASSLSGLAGLKTDTQYF
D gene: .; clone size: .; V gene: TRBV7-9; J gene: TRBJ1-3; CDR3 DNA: TGTGCCAGCAGCTCCATTCAGGGAAACACCATATATTTT; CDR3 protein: CASSSIQGNTIYF
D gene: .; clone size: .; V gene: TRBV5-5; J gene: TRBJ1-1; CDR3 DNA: TGTGCCAGCACCTGGGGCGTCAACACTGAAGCTTTCTTT; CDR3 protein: CASTWGVNTEAFF
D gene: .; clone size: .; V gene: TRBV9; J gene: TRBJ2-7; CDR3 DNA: TGTGCCAGCAGCGTAGGGGCCAGCTCCTACGAGCAGTACTTC; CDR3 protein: CASSVGASSYEQYF
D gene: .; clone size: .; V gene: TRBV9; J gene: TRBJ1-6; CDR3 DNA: TGTGCCAGCAGCGTGACGGGGGATTCACCCCTCCACTTT; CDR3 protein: CASSVTGDSPLHF
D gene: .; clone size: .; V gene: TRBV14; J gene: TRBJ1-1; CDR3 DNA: TGTGCCAGCAGCCACCTAAGATCCGGTAATCAGGGGCCTAAGGCCACTGAAGCTTTCTTT; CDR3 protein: CASSHLRSGNQGPKATEAFF
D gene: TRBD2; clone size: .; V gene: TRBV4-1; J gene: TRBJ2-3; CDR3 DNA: TGCGCCAGCAGCGAAGGTGGGGGACTAGCGGGAGGAGATACGCAGTATTTT; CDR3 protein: CASSEGGGLAGGDTQYF
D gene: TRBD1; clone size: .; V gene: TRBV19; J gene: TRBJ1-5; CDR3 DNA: TGTGCCAGTAGTCCGGTCAGACAGGGCCACGGACAGCCCCAGCATTTT; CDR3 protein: CASSPVRQGHGQPQHF
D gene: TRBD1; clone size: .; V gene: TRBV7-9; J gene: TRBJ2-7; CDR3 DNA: TGTGCCAGCAGCCCAACAGGGGACGAGCAGTACTTC; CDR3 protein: CASSPTGDEQYF
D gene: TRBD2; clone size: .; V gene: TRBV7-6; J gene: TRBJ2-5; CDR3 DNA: TGTGCCAGCAGCTTTCCGGGACTAGCGGGAGAAGGGACCCAGTACTTC; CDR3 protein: CASSFPGLAGEGTQYF
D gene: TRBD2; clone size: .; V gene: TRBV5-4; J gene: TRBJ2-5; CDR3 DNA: TGTGCCAGCAGGAGCGGGGTCCACGGAGAGACCCAGTACTTC; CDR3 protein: CASRSGVHGETQYF
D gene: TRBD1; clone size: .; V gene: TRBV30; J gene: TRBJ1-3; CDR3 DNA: TGTGCCTGGCGTCCGGACGGGACAGCCGATGGTGTCCAAGAGGGAAACACCATATATTTT; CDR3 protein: CAWRPDGTADGVQEGNTIYF
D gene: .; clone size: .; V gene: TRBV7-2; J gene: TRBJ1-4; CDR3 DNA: TGTGCCAGCAGCTTAATGAGGACAGAAAAACTGTTTTTT; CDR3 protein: CASSLMRTEKLFF
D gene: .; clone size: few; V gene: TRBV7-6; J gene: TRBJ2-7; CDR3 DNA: TGTGCCAGCAGCCTTGGGCACTCTACCTACGAGCAGTACTTC; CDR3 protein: CASSLGHSTYEQYF
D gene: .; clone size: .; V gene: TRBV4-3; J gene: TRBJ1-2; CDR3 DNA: TGCGCCAGCAGCCGAGGACAGACAAACTATGGCTACACCTTC; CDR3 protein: CASSRGQTNYGYTF
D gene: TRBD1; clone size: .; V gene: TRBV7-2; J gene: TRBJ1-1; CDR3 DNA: TGTGCCAGCAGCCTGCGGACAGGAAACACTGAAGCTTTCTTT; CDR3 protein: CASSLRTGNTEAFF
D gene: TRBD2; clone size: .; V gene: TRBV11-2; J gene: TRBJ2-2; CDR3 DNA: TGTGCCACCGGCGGGAGGGCCGGCACCGGGGAGCTGTTTTTT; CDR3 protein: CATGGRAGTGELFF
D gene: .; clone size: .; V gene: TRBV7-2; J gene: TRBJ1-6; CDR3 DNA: TGTGCCAGCAGCTTAGGAGGTTCTAATTCACCCCTCCACTTT; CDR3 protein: CASSLGGSNSPLHF
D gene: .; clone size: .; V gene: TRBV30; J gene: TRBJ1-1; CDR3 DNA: TGTGCCTGGAGTGTACGCGGGGGACACGCTGAAGCTTTCTTT; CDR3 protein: CAWSVRGGHAEAFF
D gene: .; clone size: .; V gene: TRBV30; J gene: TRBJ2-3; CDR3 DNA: TGTGCCTGGAGTGTCCAGGGGACAGATACGCAGTATTTT; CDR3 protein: CAWSVQGTDTQYF
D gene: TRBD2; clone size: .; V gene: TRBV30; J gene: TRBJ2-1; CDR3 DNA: TGTGCCTGGGCCGCACTAGCGTTTTACAATGAGCAGTTCTTC; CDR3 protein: CAWAALAFYNEQFF
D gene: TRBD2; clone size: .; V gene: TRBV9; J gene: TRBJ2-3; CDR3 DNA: TGTGCCAGCAGCCGTACTAGCGGGAGATTAGATACGCAGTATTTT; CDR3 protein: CASSRTSGRLDTQYF
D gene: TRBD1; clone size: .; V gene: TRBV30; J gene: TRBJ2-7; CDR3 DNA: TGTGCCTGGAGCAGAACAACAACAGGGGCCTTC; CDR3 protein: CAWSRTTTGAF
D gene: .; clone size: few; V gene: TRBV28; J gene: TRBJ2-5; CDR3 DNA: TGTGCCAGCAGTTTGAACAGGGTCAACCAGTACTTC; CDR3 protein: CASSLNRVNQYF
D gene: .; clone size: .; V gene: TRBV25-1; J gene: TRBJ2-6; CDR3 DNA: TGTGCCAGCAGTGAATCCTGGGTCTCTGGGGCCAACGGCCTGACTTTC; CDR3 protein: CASSESWVSGANGLTF
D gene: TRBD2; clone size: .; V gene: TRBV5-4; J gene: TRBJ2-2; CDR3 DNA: TGTGCCAGCAGCTTGGGGGGGGTGGCGGGGGCGAACACCGGGGAGCTGTTTTTT; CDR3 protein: CASSLGGVAGANTGELFF
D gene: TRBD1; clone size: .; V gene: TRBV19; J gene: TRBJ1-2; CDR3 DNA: TGTGCCAGTAGTATAGGGGGACAGAAATATGGCTACACCTTC; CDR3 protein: CASSIGGQKYGYTF
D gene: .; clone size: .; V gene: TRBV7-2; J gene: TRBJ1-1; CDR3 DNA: TGTGCCAGCAGCCCCCAGAGGGACACTGAAGCTTTCTTT; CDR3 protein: CASSPQRDTEAFF
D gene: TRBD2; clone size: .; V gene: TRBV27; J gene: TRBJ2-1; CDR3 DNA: TGTGCCAGCAGTTTTCTAATAGCGGGAGCGCTTGAGCAGTTCTTC; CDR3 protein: CASSFLIAGALEQFF
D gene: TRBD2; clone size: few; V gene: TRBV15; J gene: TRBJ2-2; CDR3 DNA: TGTGCCACCAGCAGGGTCGACCGGGGGGGTCACACCGGGGAGCTGTTTTTT; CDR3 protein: CATSRVDRGGHTGELFF
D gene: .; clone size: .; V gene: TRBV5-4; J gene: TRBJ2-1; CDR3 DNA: TGTGCCAGCAGCTTGCCTGGAGGGGAGGAGCAGTTCTTC; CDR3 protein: CASSLPGGEEQFF
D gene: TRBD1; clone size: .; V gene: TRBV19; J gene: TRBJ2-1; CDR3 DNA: TGTGCCAGTAGTCCTAAGACAGGGCCTGAGCAGTTCTTC; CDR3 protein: CASSPKTGPEQFF
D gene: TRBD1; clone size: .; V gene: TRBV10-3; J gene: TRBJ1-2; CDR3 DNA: TGTGCCATCGGCGGCATTATAGGAGGGACAGGGTTGAATGGCTACACCTTC; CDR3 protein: CAIGGIIGGTGLNGYTF
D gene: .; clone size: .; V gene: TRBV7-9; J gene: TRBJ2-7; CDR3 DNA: TGTGCCAGCAGCCTTCCTTGGGGCGACCACGAGCAGTACTTC; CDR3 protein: CASSLPWGDHEQYF
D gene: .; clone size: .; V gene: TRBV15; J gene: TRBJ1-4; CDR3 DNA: TGTGCCACCAGCAGAGACAGACTTGCAACTAATGAAAAACTGTTTTTT; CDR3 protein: CATSRDRLATNEKLFF
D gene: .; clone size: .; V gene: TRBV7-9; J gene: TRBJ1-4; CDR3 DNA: TGTGCCAGCAGCTTAGTTGAGGAGATCGGGGAAAAACTGTTTTTT; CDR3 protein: CASSLVEEIGEKLFF
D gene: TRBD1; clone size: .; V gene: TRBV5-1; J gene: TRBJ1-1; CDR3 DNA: TGCGCCAGCAGCTTGGGCAGGGGGACTGAAGCTTTCTTT; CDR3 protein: CASSLGRGTEAFF
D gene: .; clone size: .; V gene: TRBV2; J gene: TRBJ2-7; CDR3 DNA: TGTGCCAGCAGTACGAGACTAGACGCCTACGAGCAGTACTTC; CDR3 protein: CASSTRLDAYEQYF
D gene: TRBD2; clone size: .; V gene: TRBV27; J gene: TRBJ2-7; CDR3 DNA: TGTGCCAGCGGCTGGGGACTAGCGGGAGGGATTGAGTACTTC; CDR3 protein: CASGWGLAGGIEYF
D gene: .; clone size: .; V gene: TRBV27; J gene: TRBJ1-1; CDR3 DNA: TGTGCCAGCAGTTTATGGGGAGGGGTGAACACTGAAGCTTTCTTT; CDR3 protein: CASSLWGGVNTEAFF
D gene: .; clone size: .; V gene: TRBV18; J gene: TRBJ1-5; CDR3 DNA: TGTGCCAGCTCACCAGGAGGGAATGGGGATCAGCCCCAGCATTTT; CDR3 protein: CASSPGGNGDQPQHF
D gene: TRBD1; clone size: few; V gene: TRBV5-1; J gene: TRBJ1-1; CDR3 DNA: TGCGCCAGCAGCAACCGGACAGGGAACACTGAAGCTTTCTTT; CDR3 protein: CASSNRTGNTEAFF
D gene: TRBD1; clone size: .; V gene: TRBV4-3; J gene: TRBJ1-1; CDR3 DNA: TGCGCCAGCAGCCTTCAGTTATTACAGGGGGCAGAAGCTTTCTTT; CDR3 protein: CASSLQLLQGAEAFF
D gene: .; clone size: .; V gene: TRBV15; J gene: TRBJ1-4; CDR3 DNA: TGTGCCACCAGCAGCGCTCTAGGCGAAAAACTGTTTTTT; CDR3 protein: CATSSALGEKLFF